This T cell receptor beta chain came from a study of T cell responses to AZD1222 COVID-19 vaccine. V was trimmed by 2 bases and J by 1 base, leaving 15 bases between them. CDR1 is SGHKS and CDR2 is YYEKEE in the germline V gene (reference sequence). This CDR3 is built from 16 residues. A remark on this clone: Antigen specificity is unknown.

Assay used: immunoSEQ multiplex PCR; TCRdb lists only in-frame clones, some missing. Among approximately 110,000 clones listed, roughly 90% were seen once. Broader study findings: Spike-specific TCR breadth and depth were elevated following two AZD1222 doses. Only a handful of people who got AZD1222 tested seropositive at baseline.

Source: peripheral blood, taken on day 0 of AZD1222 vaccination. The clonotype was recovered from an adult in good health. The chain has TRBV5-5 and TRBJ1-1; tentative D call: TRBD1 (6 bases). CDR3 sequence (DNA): TGTGCCAGCAGCTTAGGGACACCCTTTAAGAACACTGAAGCTTTCTTT. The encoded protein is CASSLGTPFKNTEAFF.